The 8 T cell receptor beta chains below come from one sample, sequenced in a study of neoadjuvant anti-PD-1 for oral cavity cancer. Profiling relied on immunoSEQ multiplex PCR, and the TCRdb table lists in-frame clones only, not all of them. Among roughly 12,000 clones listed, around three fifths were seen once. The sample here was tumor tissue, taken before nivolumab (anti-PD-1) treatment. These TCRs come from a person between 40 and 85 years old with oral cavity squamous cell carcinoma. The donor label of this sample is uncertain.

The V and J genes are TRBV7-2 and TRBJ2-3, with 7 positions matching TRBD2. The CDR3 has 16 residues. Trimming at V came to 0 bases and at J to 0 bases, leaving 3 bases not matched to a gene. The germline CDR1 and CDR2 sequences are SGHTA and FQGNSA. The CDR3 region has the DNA TGTGCCAGCAGCTTAGCCAGCGGGGCTAGCACAGATACGCAGTATTTT. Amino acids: CASSLASGASTDTQYF.

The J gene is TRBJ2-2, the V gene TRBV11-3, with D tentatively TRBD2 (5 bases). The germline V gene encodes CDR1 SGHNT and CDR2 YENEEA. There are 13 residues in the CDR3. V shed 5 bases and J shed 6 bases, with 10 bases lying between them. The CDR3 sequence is CASSSGGPGELFF. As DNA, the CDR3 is TGTGCCAGCAGCAGTGGAGGTCCCGGGGAGCTGTTTTTT.

The DNA of the CDR3 is TGTGCCAGCTCCCATGGGGAGCAGTTCTTC. Protein: CASSHGEQFF. The chain has TRBV18 and TRBJ2-1; D gene unclear. V was pared by 6 bases and J by 10 bases, with 7 bases between. Per germline, CDR1 KGHSH and CDR2 LQKENI. The CDR3 has 10 residues.

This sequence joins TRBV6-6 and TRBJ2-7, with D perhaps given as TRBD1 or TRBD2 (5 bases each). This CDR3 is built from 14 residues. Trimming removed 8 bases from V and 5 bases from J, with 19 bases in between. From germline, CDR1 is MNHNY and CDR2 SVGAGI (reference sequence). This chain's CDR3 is CASLPGARGNEQYF. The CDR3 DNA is TGTGCCAGCCTCCCCGGGGCTAGGGGCAACGAGCAGTACTTC.

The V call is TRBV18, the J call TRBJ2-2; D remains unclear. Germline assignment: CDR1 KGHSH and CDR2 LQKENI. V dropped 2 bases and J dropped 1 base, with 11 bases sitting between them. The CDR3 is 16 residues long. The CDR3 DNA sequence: TGTGCCAGCTCACCATTCTTACAGTTGAACACCGGGGAGCTGTTTTTT. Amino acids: CASSPFLQLNTGELFF.

This chain's CDR3 is CASSEGNSPLHF. The CDR3 nucleotides are TGTGCCAGCAGTGAAGGGAATTCACCCCTCCACTTT. The rearrangement uses TRBV6-1 and TRBJ1-6; unclear D gene. V was shortened by 1 base and J by 7 bases, with 2 bases between the two germline ends. CDR1 MNHNS and CDR2 SASEGT come from the germline V gene. The CDR3 consists of 12 residues.

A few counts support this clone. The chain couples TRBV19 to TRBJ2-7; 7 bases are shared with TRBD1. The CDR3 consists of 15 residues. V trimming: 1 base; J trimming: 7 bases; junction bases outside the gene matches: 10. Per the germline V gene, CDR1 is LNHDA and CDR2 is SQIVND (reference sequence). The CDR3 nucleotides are TGTGCCAGTAGTATAGTCCCCGGACAGGAGCTGGAGCAGTACTTC. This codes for CASSIVPGQELEQYF.

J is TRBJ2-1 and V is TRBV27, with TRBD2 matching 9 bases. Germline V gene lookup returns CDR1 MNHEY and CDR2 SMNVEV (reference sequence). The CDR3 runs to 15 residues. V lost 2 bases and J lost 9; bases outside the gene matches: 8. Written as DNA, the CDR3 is TGTGCCAGCAGTTTACGGCTAGCGGGAAGAAGTGAGCAGTTCTTC. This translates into CASSLRLAGRSEQFF.